The 15 T cell receptor beta chains presented below share a single source sample, sequenced in a study of blood T cell repertoires in COVID-19. Data came from immunoSEQ multiplex PCR; TCRdb stores just in-frame clones and leaves some out. The table has 150,000 to 200,000 clones, about 81% seen once. Sample: peripheral blood. These receptors all come from a human donor in a cohort sampled during active COVID-19.

The chain joins TRBV11-2 to TRBJ1-6; a weak D match, TRBD1 (6 bases). This CDR3 has 14 residues. The germline V and J ends were trimmed by 0 bases and 16 bases, with 16 bases remaining between them. The germline V gene has CDR1 SGHAT and CDR2 FQNNGV. CDR3 DNA sequence: TGTGCCAGCAGCTTAGACCCGACAGGTGTAGGTCTCCACTTT. As protein: CASSLDPTGVGLHF.

This clone was found once. The rearrangement joins TRBV30 to TRBJ1-2; 9 bases fit TRBD1. CDR3 length: 14 residues. V gave up 3 bases and J gave up 14 bases; unmatched junction bases: 16. Germline V gene sequence: CDR1 GTSNPN, CDR2 SVGIG (reference sequence). In DNA form, the CDR3 reads TGTGCCTGGAGGGACCGGGACAGGGCCCGCGCTAGTACCTTC. Protein product: CAWRDRDRARASTF.

The chain uses TRBV5-1 and TRBJ1-1; 7 bases agree with TRBD1. The trim removed 7 bases at V and 3 bases at J, leaving 12 bases unmatched. The CDR3 is 15 residues long. Germline assignment: CDR1 SGHRS and CDR2 YFSETQ. In nucleotides, the CDR3 is TGCGCCAGCCATCCGCCAGGGGGTTGGGACACTGAAGCTTTCTTT. It codes for CASHPPGGWDTEAFF. Full variable domain (remainder filled in from reference TRBV5-1 and TRBJ1-1): KAGVTQTPRYLIKTRGQQVTLSCSPISGHRSVSWYQQTPGQGLQFLFEYFSETQRNKGNFPGRFSGRQFSNSRSEMNVSTLELGDSALYLCASHPPGGWDTEAFFGQGTRLTVV.

The V call is TRBV10-1, the J call TRBJ2-7; 7 bases are a match to TRBD1. This CDR3 region has 14 residues. Germline V gives CDR1 WNHNN, CDR2 SYGVQD (reference sequence). The trim removed 3 bases at V and 6 bases at J, leaving 8 bases unmatched. The CDR3 protein is CASSDPGTASEQYF. Written as DNA, the CDR3 is TGCGCCAGCAGTGACCCCGGGACAGCGTCCGAGCAGTACTTC.

The chain recombines TRBV12-3 or TRBV12-4 with TRBJ2-5; no definite D call. CDR3 length: 12 amino acids. Trimming shortened V by 5 bases and J by 5 bases, and 9 bases separated the two germline ends. The CDR3 bases are TGTGCCAGCAGTCGGCCCGGGGAGACCCAGTACTTC. As protein: CASSRPGETQYF.

This clone appeared a few times. The V call is TRBV6-8, the J call TRBJ2-5; D is undetermined. CDR1 and CDR2 (germline): MNHGY, SAAAGT. The CDR3 is 13 residues long. Trimming took 5 bases from V and 6 from J, leaving 13 bases between them. The CDR3 reads CASSRPPRKTQYF. The CDR3 nucleotides read TGTGCCAGCAGTCGCCCCCCCAGAAAGACCCAGTACTTC.

The rearrangement uses TRBV27 and TRBJ2-2, with TRBD2 identical over 8 bases. Per the germline V gene, CDR1 is MNHEY and CDR2 is SMNVEV (reference sequence). The CDR3 is 14 amino acids. V lost 5 bases to trimming and J lost 6 bases; unmatched junction nucleotides: 5. CDR3 sequence reads: CASSPSGGPGELFF. The CDR3 nucleotides are TGTGCCAGCAGTCCATCGGGGGGGCCCGGGGAGCTGTTTTTT.

This clone was observed a few times. The rearrangement joins TRBV3-1 (or the pseudogene TRBV3-2) to TRBJ1-5, with 8 nucleotides matching TRBD1. Trimming removed 1 base from V and 2 bases from J; junction bases left unmatched: 13. CDR1 is LGHDT and CDR2 is YNNKEL in the germline V gene (reference sequence). CDR3 length: 19 residues. The CDR3 loop is CASSQGSRVEQGGNQPQHF. The CDR3 nucleotides are TGTGCCAGCAGCCAAGGCTCAAGGGTGGAACAGGGGGGCAATCAGCCCCAGCATTTT.

The chain is built from TRBV6-5 and TRBJ2-7, with TRBD1 identical over 11 bases. V lost 8 bases and J lost 2; bases outside the gene matches: 8. The germline V gene has CDR1 MNHEY and CDR2 SVGAGI. The CDR3 covers 15 residues. For the CDR3, the DNA is TGTGCCAGCCACCCCCCGGGACAGGGGGCCTACGAGCAGTACTTC. Translation gives CASHPPGQGAYEQYF.

This sequence joins TRBV3-1 (or the pseudogene TRBV3-2) and TRBJ1-2; D perhaps matches TRBD1 (6 bases). CDR1 and CDR2 from the germline V gene are LGHDT and YNNKEL (reference sequence). The length of the CDR3 is 16 residues. With 1 base removed from V and 4 bases from J, the gap between germline ends came to 16 bases. The CDR3 here is CASSQAMTGRGYGYTF. The CDR3 coding sequence is TGTGCCAGCAGCCAAGCCATGACAGGACGGGGCTATGGCTACACCTTC.

CDR3 region: CASSPESGVAKYEQYF. In DNA form, the CDR3 reads TGTGCCAGCAGCCCCGAGTCCGGGGTCGCGAAATACGAGCAGTACTTC. The chain uses TRBV11-3 and TRBJ2-7, with D possibly being TRBD2 (5 bases). Germline V gene lookup returns CDR1 SGHNT and CDR2 YENEEA. Trimming took off 5 bases at V and 4 bases at J, with 21 bases between the two ends. The CDR3 is 16 amino acids. Using reference TRBV11-3 and TRBJ2-7 for the parts outside the CDR3, the full variable domain is EAGVVQSPRYKIIEKKQPVAFWCNPISGHNTLYWYLQNLGQGPELLIRYENEEAVDDSQLPKDRFSAERLKGVDSTLKIQPAELGDSAVYLCASSPESGVAKYEQYFGPGTRLTVT.

This clone was observed a single time. The chain links TRBV7-3 to TRBJ2-1; the match to TRBD2 covers 8 bases. V lost 5 bases and J lost 5; bases outside the gene matches: 11. The CDR3 has 16 amino acids. Germline CDR1 is SGHTA and CDR2 is FQGTGA. The CDR3 DNA is TGTGCCAGCAGCAAACCGAGCGGGAGTCTGCACAATGAGCAGTTCTTC. This sequence encodes CASSKPSGSLHNEQFF.

CDR3 sequence: CASSSLAGAGSNEQFF. In DNA form, the CDR3 reads TGTGCCAGCAGTTCTTTAGCGGGAGCAGGCTCCAATGAGCAGTTCTTC. The chain joins TRBV27 to TRBJ2-1; 9 positions match TRBD2. Losses at the gene ends were 4 bases for V and 6 bases for J; bases not matched to a gene: 10. CDR3 length equals 16 residues. CDR1 MNHEY and CDR2 SMNVEV come from the germline V gene (reference sequence).

This clone was counted many times. The CDR3 is CASSSISGEQFF. The CDR3 DNA is TGTGCCAGCAGTTCGATCTCCGGTGAGCAGTTCTTC. The J gene is TRBJ2-1, the V gene TRBV6-4; unclear D gene. V lost 5 bases, J lost 9 bases, and 11 bases lay in between. CDR3 length equals 12 residues. CDR1 is MRHNA and CDR2 is SNTAGT in the germline V gene.

The chain carries TRBV28 and TRBJ1-1, with D uncertain. CDR3 length equals 15 residues. Looked up from germline, CDR1 is MDHEN and CDR2 is SYDVKM. V dropped 2 bases and J dropped 4 bases, with 14 bases sitting between them. The CDR3: CASSLGSGFRTEAFF. CDR3 sequence (DNA): TGTGCCAGCAGTTTAGGATCAGGCTTTCGCACTGAAGCTTTCTTT.